This TCR beta chain is from a study of CD8+ T cells in alopecia areata. Extraction and reverse transcription of RNA yielded cDNA as the sequencing template. Profiled with immunoSEQ multiplex PCR; TCRdb holds only in-frame clones, not every one. Of roughly 250,000 clones detected, 67% appear once; the ten largest clones hold 1% to 1.5%. V was pared by 6 bases and J by 12 bases, with 4 bases of the junction left unmatched. Germline-derived CDR1 and CDR2 are GTSNPN and SVGIG (reference sequence). There are 11 residues in the CDR3. PBMC-derived CD4+ and CD8+ T cells were sorted. This clone occurred a few times.

The source of this sequence is a human donor with alopecia areata. The sequencing here drew on CD4+ T cells sorted from blood, taken at week 0. The chain couples TRBV30 to TRBJ2-1; the match to TRBD2 covers 11 bases. The CDR3 reads CACNLAGGQFF. In DNA, the CDR3 is TGTGCCTGCAATCTAGCGGGGGGGCAGTTCTTC.